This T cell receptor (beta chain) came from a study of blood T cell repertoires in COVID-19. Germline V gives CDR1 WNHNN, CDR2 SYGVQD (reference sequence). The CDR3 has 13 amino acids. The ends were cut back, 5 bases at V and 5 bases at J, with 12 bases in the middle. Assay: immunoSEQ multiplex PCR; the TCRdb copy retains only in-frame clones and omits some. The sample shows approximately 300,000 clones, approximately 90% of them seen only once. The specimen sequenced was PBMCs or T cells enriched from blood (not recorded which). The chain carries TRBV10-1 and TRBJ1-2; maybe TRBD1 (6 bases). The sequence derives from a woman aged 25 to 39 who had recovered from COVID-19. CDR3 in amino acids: CASSTEGGYGYTF. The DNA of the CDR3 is TGCGCCAGCAGTACCGAGGGGGGGTATGGCTACACCTTC.